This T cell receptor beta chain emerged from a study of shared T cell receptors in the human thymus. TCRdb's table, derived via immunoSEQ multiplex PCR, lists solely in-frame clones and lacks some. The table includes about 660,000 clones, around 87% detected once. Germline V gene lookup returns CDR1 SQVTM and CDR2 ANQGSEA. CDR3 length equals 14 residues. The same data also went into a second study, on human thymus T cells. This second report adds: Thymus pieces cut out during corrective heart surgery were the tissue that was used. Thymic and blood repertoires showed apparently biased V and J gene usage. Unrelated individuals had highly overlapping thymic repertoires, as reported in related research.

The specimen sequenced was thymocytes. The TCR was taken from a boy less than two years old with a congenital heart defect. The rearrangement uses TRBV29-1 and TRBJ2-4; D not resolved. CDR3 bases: TGCAGGCTCCACGAGCGATTAGCCAAAAACATTCAGTACTTC. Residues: CRLHERLAKNIQYF. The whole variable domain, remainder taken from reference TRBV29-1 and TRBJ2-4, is SAVISQKPSRDICQRGTSLTIQCQVDSQVTMMFWYRQQPGQSLTLIATANQGSEATYESGFVIDKFPISRPNLTFSTLTVSNMSPEDSSIYLCRLHERLAKNIQYFGAGTRLSVL.